This is a list of T cell receptor beta chains from one sample in a study of CD8 T cells in ankylosing spondylitis. TCRdb independently ran MiXCR on the 5' RACE reads; one entry per CDR3 protein. The table lists 200,000 to 250,000 distinct CDR3 sequences, just under 7.5% of them singletons. What was sequenced was blood, either unsorted or a sorted T cell fraction (not recorded which). These TCRs come from a male donor with ankylosing spondylitis. Each CDR3 is given with its conserved first and last residue.

v_call,j_call,cdr3_aa
TRBV6-5,TRBJ2-2,CASSYLAGEAGELFF
TRBV6-2/TRBV6-3,TRBJ1-1,CASSTGGAEAFF
TRBV9,TRBJ2-2,CASSVHGDTGELFF
TRBV6-6,TRBJ2-7,CASNQSPSEQYF
TRBV27,TRBJ2-1,CASSSTGYRGNEQFF
TRBV7-6,TRBJ2-1,CASQPGRTLNEQFF
TRBV7-8,TRBJ2-7,CASSYDKSYEQYF
TRBV6-6,TRBJ1-4,CASMESEKLFF
TRBV20-1,TRBJ1-2,CSARTRGTYGYTF
TRBV5-1,TRBJ1-1,CASSLGGTYTEAFF
TRBV9,TRBJ2-7,CASSVGDTPYEQYF
TRBV27,TRBJ2-7,CASSLQATYEQYF
TRBV20-1,TRBJ1-2,CSTLSKANYGYTF
TRBV9,TRBJ2-1,CASSVDKYNEQFF
TRBV10-3,TRBJ1-2,CAISGSGVDIFYGYTF
TRBV4-2,TRBJ2-1,CASSHPPLYNEQFF
TRBV6-5,TRBJ1-4,CASSYPPPVNEKLFF
TRBV6-5,TRBJ2-3,CASSYVTGTDTQYF
TRBV5-5,TRBJ1-3,CASSLGTGIGNTIYF
TRBV27,TRBJ2-7,CASSSPGLGTYEQYF
TRBV20-1,TRBJ2-5,CSARDPSETQYF
TRBV29-1,TRBJ1-2,CSVWDDGYTF
TRBV12-3/TRBV12-4,TRBJ2-2,CASSPGGWTGELFF
TRBV10-3,TRBJ1-1,CAISDSISGKPEAFF
TRBV2,TRBJ2-1,CASSGLAGVLYNEQFF
TRBV27,TRBJ2-7,CASSLGGGPPTYEQYF
TRBV7-9,TRBJ2-3,CASSSPKGTDTQYF
TRBV6-5,TRBJ2-1,CASSSRQGFVYNEQFF
TRBV20-1,TRBJ2-2,CSARKRDRTGELFF
TRBV27,TRBJ2-2,CASRRGSGELFF
TRBV10-3,TRBJ2-1,CAISESQTSGRASSYNEQFF
TRBV15,TRBJ2-1,CATSWAGTYNEQFF
TRBV6-1,TRBJ2-7,CASRRGRDRLNYEQYF
TRBV10-3,TRBJ2-2,CAPWRWTSNTGELFF
TRBV6-2/TRBV6-3,TRBJ1-1,CASRPRRATQMNTEAFF
TRBV10-3,TRBJ2-2,CAMQGSGLAGLRGELFF
TRBV27,TRBJ1-6,CASNSGQSNSPLHF
TRBV12-3/TRBV12-4,TRBJ2-3,CASSWGTRGLTDTQYF
TRBV7-9,TRBJ2-7,CASSSSPYEQYF
TRBV4-3,TRBJ1-1,CASSRGQGRAEAFF